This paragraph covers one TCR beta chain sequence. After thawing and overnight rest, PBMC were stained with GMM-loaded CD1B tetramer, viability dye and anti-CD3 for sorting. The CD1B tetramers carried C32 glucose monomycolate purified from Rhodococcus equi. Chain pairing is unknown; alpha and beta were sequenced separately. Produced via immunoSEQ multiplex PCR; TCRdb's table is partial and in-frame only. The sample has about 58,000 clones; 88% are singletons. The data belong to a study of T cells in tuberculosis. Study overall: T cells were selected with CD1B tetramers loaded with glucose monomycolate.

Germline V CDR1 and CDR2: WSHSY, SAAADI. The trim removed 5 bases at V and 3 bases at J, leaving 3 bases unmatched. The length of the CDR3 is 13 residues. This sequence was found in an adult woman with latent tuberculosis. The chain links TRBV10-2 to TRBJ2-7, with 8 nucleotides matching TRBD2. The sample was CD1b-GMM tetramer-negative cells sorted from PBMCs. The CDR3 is CASSSGLDYEQYF. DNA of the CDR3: TGCGCCAGCAGTTCGGGACTAGACTACGAGCAGTACTTC.